The next 32 T cell receptor beta chains were all read from a single sample in a study of blood T cell repertoires in COVID-19. Profiling relied on immunoSEQ multiplex PCR, and the TCRdb table lists in-frame clones only, not all of them. The table includes roughly 160,000 clones, 70% to 90% detected once. The source material was peripheral blood. The receptor source for this set is a man between 60 and 75 years old with acute or convalescent COVID-19.

This chain connects TRBV30 to TRBJ2-1; the match to TRBD1 covers 10 bases. The germline gives CDR1 GTSNPN, CDR2 SVGIG (reference sequence). This CDR3 is 15 amino acids long. J gave up 3 bases and V 3 bases, and 5 bases lay outside the gene matches. CDR3 nucleotide sequence: TGTGCCTGGAGAAAGACAGGGGGCAACTACAATGAGCAGTTCTTC. Its protein product is CAWRKTGGNYNEQFF.

The J gene is TRBJ2-1, the V gene TRBV28, with D perhaps matching TRBD1 (6 bases). CDR3 length equals 12 residues. Germline V gene data show CDR1 as MDHEN and CDR2 as SYDVKM. V was clipped by 6 bases and J by 9 bases, with 12 bases between them. The CDR3: CASSPRGSEQFF. The CDR3 nucleotides read TGTGCCAGCAGCCCGAGGGGGAGTGAGCAGTTCTTC.

The genes are TRBV21-1 and TRBJ2-3; no DNA check was done on the table's D call, TRBD2. TRBV21-1 is assigned pseudogene status. The CDR3 spans 19 residues. The CDR3 DNA follows: TGTGCCAGCAGCAAATCTTGGGTAGCGGGGACTAATAGCACAGATACGCAGTATTTT. Amino acids: CASSKSWVAGTNSTDTQYF.

In its sample, this clone was seen once. This chain connects TRBV5-1 to TRBJ1-1; the D is unclear. Trimming removed 0 bases from V and 4 bases from J, with 10 bases in between. Germline CDR1 and CDR2: SGHRS and YFSETQ. The CDR3 is 14 amino acids. The CDR3 loop reads CASSLGGEFTEAFF. The CDR3 coding sequence is TGCGCCAGCAGCTTGGGCGGAGAGTTCACTGAAGCTTTCTTT.

Only a few counts were recorded for this clone. The gene calls are TRBV7-3 and TRBJ2-7; TRBD2 agrees at 9 bases. Per germline, CDR1 SGHTA and CDR2 FQGTGA. The CDR3 totals 15 residues. Trimming cost V 5 bases and J 4 bases; bases outside gene matches: 9. The CDR3 sequence is CASSPYAGGGYEQYF. DNA of the CDR3: TGTGCCAGCAGCCCCTACGCGGGAGGGGGGTACGAGCAGTACTTC.

The chain has TRBV28 and TRBJ1-6; 8 nucleotides agree with TRBD1. V shed 6 bases and J 7 bases; nucleotides not matched to a gene: 8. CDR1 MDHEN and CDR2 SYDVKM come from the germline V gene. There are 15 residues in the CDR3. The CDR3 DNA follows: TGTGCCAGCAGCCCACGGACAGGGTCGAATTCACCCCTCCACTTT. This encodes CASSPRTGSNSPLHF.

This clone occurred many times. The V call is TRBV19, the J call TRBJ2-1; D is perhaps TRBD1 (5 bases). V lost 6 bases, J lost 6 bases, and 21 bases lay in between. The CDR3 extends over 16 amino acids. Germline lookup yields CDR1 LNHDA and CDR2 SQIVND (reference sequence). In nucleotides, the CDR3 is TGTGCCAGTAGGGGGCTTCTGAGAGAGAGGACCAATGAGCAGTTCTTC. Protein product: CASRGLLRERTNEQFF.

The J gene is TRBJ1-5, the V gene TRBV9; 7 nucleotides align to TRBD1. The CDR3 loop spans 15 amino acids. Looked up from germline, CDR1 is SGDLS and CDR2 is YYNGEE. V lost 4 bases and J lost 4; bases outside the gene matches: 8. The CDR3 reads CASSLRGTANQPQHF. CDR3 DNA: TGTGCCAGCAGCTTAAGAGGGACAGCTAATCAGCCCCAGCATTTT.

The chain recombines TRBV7-9 with TRBJ2-3; possible D gene TRBD2, 7 bases. Trimming pared 8 bases from V and 0 bases from J, leaving 12 bases between. Per the germline V gene, CDR1 is SEHNR and CDR2 is FQNEAQ (reference sequence). The CDR3 is 14 residues long. CDR3 loop: CASRTAGSTDTQYF. As DNA, the CDR3 is TGTGCCAGCCGGACAGCGGGGAGCACAGATACGCAGTATTTT.

V gene TRBV18 combines with J gene TRBJ2-5; no clear D gene. The V gene lost 0 bases and the J gene lost 4 bases, with 9 bases spanning the gap. The CDR3 consists of 14 residues. Per germline, CDR1 KGHSH and CDR2 LQKENI. This chain's CDR3 is CASSPPADSETQYF. The CDR3 bases are TGTGCCAGCTCACCACCGGCCGATTCAGAGACCCAGTACTTC.

The chain recombines TRBV5-1 with TRBJ1-4, with unresolved D. This CDR3 spans 17 amino acids. V lost 8 bases, J lost 7 bases, and 27 bases lay in between. The germline V gene encodes CDR1 SGHRS and CDR2 YFSETQ. The CDR3 loop reads CAREVPPRRTGGEKLFF. The CDR3 DNA follows: TGCGCCAGGGAGGTCCCCCCGAGACGGACCGGTGGTGAAAAACTGTTTTTT.

The chain uses TRBV15 and TRBJ2-1; 7 positions agree with TRBD1. V lost 1 base and J lost 3; bases outside the gene matches: 9. From germline, CDR1 is LNHNV and CDR2 YYDKDF (reference sequence). The CDR3 is 17 amino acids. The CDR3 DNA follows: TGTGCCACCAGCAGAGGGCCAGGGGGTGGGAGCTACAATGAGCAGTTCTTC. It encodes CATSRGPGGGSYNEQFF.

The gene calls are TRBV15 and TRBJ1-2, with unresolved D. The CDR3 length is 14 residues. Trimming took 1 base from V and 2 from J, leaving 8 bases between them. CDR1 LNHNV and CDR2 YYDKDF come from the germline V gene (reference sequence). As DNA, the CDR3 is TGTGCCACCAGCAGAGGGCCCGGGAACTATGGCTACACCTTC. Translating it yields CATSRGPGNYGYTF.

The chain carries TRBV19 and TRBJ1-5, with 11 bases that match TRBD1. This CDR3 has 16 residues. J was trimmed by 2 bases and V by 6 bases; bases with no gene match: 6. CDR1 is LNHDA and CDR2 is SQIVND in the germline V gene (reference sequence). CDR3 sequence (DNA): TGTGCCAGTAGCCCTGGGACAGGGGGTGGCAATCAGCCCCAGCATTTT. Its protein product is CASSPGTGGGNQPQHF.

This chain connects TRBV30 to TRBJ1-4; 9 bases map to TRBD1. This CDR3 spans 14 amino acids. V was clipped by 1 base and J by 8 bases; unmatched bases: 5. CDR1 is GTSNPN and CDR2 is SVGIG in the germline V gene (reference sequence). The CDR3 DNA is TGTGCCTGGAGTGAGGGACAGGGTTACGAAAAACTGTTTTTT. This sequence encodes CAWSEGQGYEKLFF.

The chain recombines TRBV28 with TRBJ1-4; D unclear. V was cut by 8 bases and J by 0 bases, with 4 bases left in between. CDR3 length: 12 amino acids. Germline values: CDR1 MDHEN, CDR2 SYDVKM. The CDR3 is CASYTTNEKLFF. The CDR3 nucleotides read TGTGCCAGCTATACAACTAATGAAAAACTGTTTTTT.

The chain carries TRBV7-3 and TRBJ2-7; TRBD2 matches at 12 bases. Unmatched junction bases numbered 6, after V lost 5 bases and J lost 4 bases. Germline V CDR1 and CDR2: SGHTA, FQGTGA. The CDR3 is 15 residues long. CDR3 residues: CASSPRLAGVYEQYF. The CDR3 DNA sequence: TGTGCCAGCAGCCCAAGACTAGCGGGAGTGTACGAGCAGTACTTC.

The chain couples TRBV6-2 or TRBV6-3 to TRBJ1-1, with D uncertain. The CDR3 contains 16 residues. Trimming stripped 0 bases from V and 5 bases from J, with 16 bases between. The germline V gene has CDR1 MNHEY and CDR2 SVGEGT. CDR3 sequence (DNA): TGTGCCAGCAGTTACTCGAGTATATCCGGGGAAACTGAAGCTTTCTTT. Translation: CASSYSSISGETEAFF.

The genes are TRBV25-1 and TRBJ2-3, with 7 bases matching TRBD1. CDR1 is MGHDK and CDR2 is SYGVNS in the germline V gene. V lost 3 bases and J lost 1; bases outside the gene matches: 10. The CDR3 contains 17 residues. In DNA form, the CDR3 reads TGTGCCAGCAGTGATTCGGACAGGATGGATGGCACAGATACGCAGTATTTT. Its translation is CASSDSDRMDGTDTQYF.

The J gene is TRBJ1-2, the V gene TRBV24-1, with 7 bases identical to TRBD1. The CDR3 spans 15 residues. The ends lost 2 bases at V and 8 bases at J; junction bases unmatched: 10. The V gene's germline CDR1 is KGHDR and CDR2 SFDVKD. The CDR3 DNA is TGTGCCACCAGTGATTCTAGGGGGCTACCTGGGGGCTACACCTTC. Protein: CATSDSRGLPGGYTF.

The chain links TRBV7-9 to TRBJ1-1; D is unclear. The germline CDR1 and CDR2 sequences are SEHNR and FQNEAQ (reference sequence). The CDR3 has 13 residues. V dropped 3 bases and J dropped 4 bases, with 9 bases sitting between them. The CDR3 DNA follows: TGTGCCAGCAGCTTCGGGGTTAGCACTGAAGCTTTCTTT. It codes for CASSFGVSTEAFF.

This clone was observed once. The rearrangement joins TRBV19 to TRBJ2-3; the match to TRBD2 covers 9 bases. After removal of 2 bases from V and 8 bases from J, the junction contained 17 bases not matched to a gene. This CDR3 is 18 amino acids long. Germline V gene data show CDR1 as LNHDA and CDR2 as SQIVND (reference sequence). This chain's CDR3 is CASSIRLAGLTAGATQYF. As DNA, the CDR3 is TGTGCCAGTAGTATACGTCTAGCGGGACTCACGGCGGGAGCTACGCAGTATTTT.

This clone has just a few counts. The rearrangement uses TRBV7-9 and TRBJ2-3; perhaps TRBD1 as D (5 bases). Germline values: CDR1 SEHNR, CDR2 FQNEAQ (reference sequence). The CDR3 is 15 residues long. Trimming pared 2 bases from V and 2 bases from J, leaving 11 bases between. CDR3 DNA: TGTGCCAGCAGCTTACAGGGCCCCTCCACAGATACGCAGTATTTT. This codes for CASSLQGPSTDTQYF.

To note about this clone: Additional DNA sequences in this sample encode the identical CDR3. The rearrangement uses TRBV7-9 and TRBJ2-5; the D gene is possibly TRBD1 (5 bases). The CDR3 consists of 14 residues. The germline CDR1 and CDR2 sequences are SEHNR and FQNEAQ (reference sequence). V was cut by 2 bases and J by 2 bases, with 9 bases left in between. The CDR3 coding sequence is TGTGCCAGCAGCTTAATGTCAGGGCAAGAGACCCAGTACTTC. Translation: CASSLMSGQETQYF.

This chain connects TRBV4-1 to TRBJ2-3; 10 bases map to TRBD2. Trimming removed 0 bases from V and 6 bases from J; junction bases left unmatched: 9. In germline, CDR1 is MGHRA, CDR2 YSYEKL. The CDR3 totals 17 residues. The CDR3 DNA is TGCGCCAGCAGCCAAGAAGGAGGGGCAGCGGGAGGGGATACGCAGTATTTT. Its translation is CASSQEGGAAGGDTQYF.

This clone is a singleton in its sample. The genes are TRBV11-3 and TRBJ2-3, with TRBD1 matching 7 bases. Germline CDR1 and CDR2: SGHNT and YENEEA. The CDR3 consists of 16 residues. V was pared by 2 bases and J by 5 bases, with 10 bases of the junction left unmatched. The CDR3 DNA is TGTGCCAGCAGCTTATGGACAGGACCCCCGGAAGATACGCAGTATTTT. It encodes CASSLWTGPPEDTQYF. Supplemented by reference TRBV11-3 and TRBJ2-3, the full variable domain reads EAGVVQSPRYKIIEKKQPVAFWCNPISGHNTLYWYLQNLGQGPELLIRYENEEAVDDSQLPKDRFSAERLKGVDSTLKIQPAELGDSAVYLCASSLWTGPPEDTQYFGPGTRLTVL.

The rearrangement links TRBV7-6 to TRBJ2-1; D uncertain. The CDR3 runs to 13 residues. Trimming removed 1 base from V and 8 bases from J, with 9 bases in between. CDR1 and CDR2 from the germline V gene are SGHVS and FNYEAQ. The CDR3 reads CASSLELRDEQFF. The CDR3 bases are TGTGCCAGCAGCTTAGAGCTCCGGGATGAGCAGTTCTTC.

V gene TRBV28 combines with J gene TRBJ2-7; 7 nucleotides agree with TRBD2. Germline V CDR1 and CDR2: MDHEN, SYDVKM. The V gene end was trimmed by 8 bases and the J gene end by 6 bases; junction bases not matched to a gene: 16. The CDR3 length is 15 residues. The CDR3 loop is CASGWEGGRSREQYF. CDR3 in DNA: TGTGCCAGCGGCTGGGAGGGAGGGAGGTCTCGCGAGCAGTACTTC.

The chain employs TRBV19 and TRBJ1-2, with D perhaps matching TRBD1 (5 bases). The CDR3 is 14 residues long. Germline CDR1 LNHDA, CDR2 SQIVND (reference sequence). With 7 bases removed from V and 0 bases from J, the gap between germline ends came to 12 bases. Here the CDR3 reads CASTGGTTNYGYTF. The CDR3 coding sequence is TGTGCCAGTACAGGCGGGACTACTAACTATGGCTACACCTTC.

V is TRBV28 and J is TRBJ2-3; 7 bases agree with TRBD2. The CDR3 is made up of 14 amino acids. J was trimmed by 0 bases and V by 6 bases; bases with no gene match: 3. The germline V gene has CDR1 MDHEN and CDR2 SYDVKM. The CDR3 DNA is TGTGCCAGCAGGGGGGGGGTAAGCACAGATACGCAGTATTTT. It specifies CASRGGVSTDTQYF.

V is TRBV6-5 and J is TRBJ1-2, with 9 bases lining up with TRBD1. Trimming removed 5 bases from V and 5 bases from J; junction bases left unmatched: 6. CDR1 and CDR2 (germline): MNHEY, SVGAGI. The length of the CDR3 is 14 residues. CDR3 nucleotides: TGTGCCAGCAGTACGGGGACAGGGACGTATGGCTACACCTTC. Protein: CASSTGTGTYGYTF.

This chain uses TRBV12-3 or TRBV12-4 with TRBJ1-5; 7 nucleotides agree with TRBD1. V lost 6 bases to trimming and J lost 7 bases; unmatched junction nucleotides: 6. The CDR3 has 13 residues. CDR3 amino acids: CASSPDRDQPQHF. CDR3 bases: TGTGCCAGCAGCCCCGACAGGGACCAGCCCCAGCATTTT.